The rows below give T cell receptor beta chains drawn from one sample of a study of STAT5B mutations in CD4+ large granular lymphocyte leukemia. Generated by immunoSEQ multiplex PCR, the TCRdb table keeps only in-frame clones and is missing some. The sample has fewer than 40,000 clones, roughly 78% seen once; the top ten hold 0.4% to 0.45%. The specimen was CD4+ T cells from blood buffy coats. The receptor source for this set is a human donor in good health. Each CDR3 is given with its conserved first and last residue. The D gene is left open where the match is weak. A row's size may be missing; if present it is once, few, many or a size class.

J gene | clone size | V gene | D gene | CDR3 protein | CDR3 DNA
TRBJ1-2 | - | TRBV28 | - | CATALTEPLYGYTF | TGTGCCACGGCATTGACGGAACCCCTCTATGGCTACACCTTC
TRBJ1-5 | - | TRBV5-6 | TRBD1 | CASSSGQGIRGNQPQHF | TGTGCCAGCAGCTCGGGACAGGGAATAAGAGGCAATCAGCCCCAGCATTTT
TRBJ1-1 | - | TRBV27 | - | CASSEQGTSNTEAFF | TGTGCCAGCAGTGAACAGGGTACCTCTAACACTGAAGCTTTCTTT
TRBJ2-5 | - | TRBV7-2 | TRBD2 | CASSLVSRGGETQYF | TGTGCCAGCAGCTTAGTTAGCCGGGGGGGAGAGACCCAGTACTTC
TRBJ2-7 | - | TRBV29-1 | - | CSVAGSYEQYF | TGCAGCGTTGCAGGATCCTACGAGCAGTACTTC
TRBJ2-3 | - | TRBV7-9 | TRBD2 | CASSLGLAGATDTQYF | TGTGCCAGCAGCTTAGGGCTAGCGGGGGCCACAGATACGCAGTATTTT
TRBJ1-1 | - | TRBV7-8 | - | CASSPSRGGPNTEAFF | TGTGCCAGCAGCCCATCGCGGGGGGGTCCGAACACTGAAGCTTTCTTT
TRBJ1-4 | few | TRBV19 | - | CASSPGFATNEKLFF | TGTGCCAGTAGCCCTGGGTTCGCAACTAATGAAAAACTGTTTTTT
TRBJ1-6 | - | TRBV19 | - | CASNPEPRDNSPLHF | TGTGCCAGTAACCCGGAGCCAAGGGATAATTCACCCCTCCACTTT
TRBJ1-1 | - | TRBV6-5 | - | CASSYSVGVNTEAFF | TGTGCCAGCAGTTACTCAGTCGGGGTTAACACTGAAGCTTTCTTT
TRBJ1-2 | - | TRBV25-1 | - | CAYRGRHYGYTF | TGTGCCTACCGCGGACGGCACTATGGCTACACCTTC
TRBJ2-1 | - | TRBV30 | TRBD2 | CAWGRGGAYNEQFF | TGTGCCTGGGGACGGGGGGGCGCGTACAATGAGCAGTTCTTC
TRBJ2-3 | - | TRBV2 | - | CASSARSTDTQYF | TGTGCCAGCAGTGCTCGGTCCACAGATACGCAGTATTTT
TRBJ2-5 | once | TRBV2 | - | CASSATGFSIQETQYF | TGTGCCAGCAGTGCAACTGGTTTCTCAATCCAAGAGACCCAGTACTTC
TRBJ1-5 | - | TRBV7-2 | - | CASSLDTASNQPQHF | TGTGCCAGCAGCCTCGACACGGCCAGCAATCAGCCCCAGCATTTT
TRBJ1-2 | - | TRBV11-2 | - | CASSLDGRNAGYTF | TGTGCCAGCAGCTTAGACGGCAGAAACGCGGGCTACACCTTC
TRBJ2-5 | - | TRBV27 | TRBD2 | CASSSGLAGGQETQYF | TGTGCCAGCAGTTCGGGACTAGCGGGGGGGCAAGAGACCCAGTACTTC
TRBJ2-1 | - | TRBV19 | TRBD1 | CASNSGTGSGNEQFF | TGTGCCAGTAATTCCGGGACAGGGTCTGGCAATGAGCAGTTCTTC
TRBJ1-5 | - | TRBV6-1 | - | CASKEESNQPQHF | TGTGCCAGCAAAGAGGAAAGCAATCAGCCCCAGCATTTT
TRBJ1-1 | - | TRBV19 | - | CASRLEAFF | TGTGCCAGTAGGCTTGAAGCTTTCTTT
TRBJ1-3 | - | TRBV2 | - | CASSEAVEYGNTIYF | TGTGCCAGCAGTGAAGCGGTGGAATATGGAAACACCATATATTTT
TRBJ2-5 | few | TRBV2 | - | CASNQRQETQYF | TGTGCCAGCAACCAGCGGCAAGAGACCCAGTACTTC
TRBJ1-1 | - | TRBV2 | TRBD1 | CASTQQGTGAEAFF | TGTGCCAGCACTCAGCAAGGGACAGGGGCCGAAGCTTTCTTT